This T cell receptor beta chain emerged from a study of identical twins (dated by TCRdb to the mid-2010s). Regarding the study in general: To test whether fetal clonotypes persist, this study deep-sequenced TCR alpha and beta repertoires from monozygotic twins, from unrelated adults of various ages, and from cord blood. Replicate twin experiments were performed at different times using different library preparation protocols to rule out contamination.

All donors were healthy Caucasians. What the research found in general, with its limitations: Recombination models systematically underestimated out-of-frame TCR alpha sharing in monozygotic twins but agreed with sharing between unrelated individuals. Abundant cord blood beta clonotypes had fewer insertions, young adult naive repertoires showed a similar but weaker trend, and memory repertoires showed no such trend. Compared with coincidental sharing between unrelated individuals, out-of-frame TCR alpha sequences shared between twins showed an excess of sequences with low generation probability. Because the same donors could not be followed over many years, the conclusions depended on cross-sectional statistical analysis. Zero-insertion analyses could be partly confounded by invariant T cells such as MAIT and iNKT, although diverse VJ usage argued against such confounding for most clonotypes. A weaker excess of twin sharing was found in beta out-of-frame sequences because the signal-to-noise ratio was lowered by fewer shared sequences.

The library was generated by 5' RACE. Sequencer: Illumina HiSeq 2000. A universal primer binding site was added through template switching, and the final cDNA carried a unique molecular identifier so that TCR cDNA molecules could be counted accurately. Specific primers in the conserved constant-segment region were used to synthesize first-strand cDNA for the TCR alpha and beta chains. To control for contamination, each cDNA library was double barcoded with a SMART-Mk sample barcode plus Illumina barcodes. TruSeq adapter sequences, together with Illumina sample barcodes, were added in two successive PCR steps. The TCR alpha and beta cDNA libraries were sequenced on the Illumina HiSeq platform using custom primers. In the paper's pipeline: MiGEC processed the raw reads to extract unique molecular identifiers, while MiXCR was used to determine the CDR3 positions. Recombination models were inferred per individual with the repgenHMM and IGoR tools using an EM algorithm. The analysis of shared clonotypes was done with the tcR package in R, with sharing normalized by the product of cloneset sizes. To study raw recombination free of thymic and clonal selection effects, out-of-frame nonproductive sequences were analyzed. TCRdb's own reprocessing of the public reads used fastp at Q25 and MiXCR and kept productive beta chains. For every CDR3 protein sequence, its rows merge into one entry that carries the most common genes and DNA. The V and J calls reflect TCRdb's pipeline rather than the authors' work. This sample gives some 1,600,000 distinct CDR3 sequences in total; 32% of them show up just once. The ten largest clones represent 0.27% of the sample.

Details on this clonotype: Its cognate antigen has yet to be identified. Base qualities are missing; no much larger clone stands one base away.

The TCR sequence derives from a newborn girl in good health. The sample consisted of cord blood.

The CDR3 corresponds to CASQQGNNQPQHF. The DNA reads as follows: TGTGCCAGTCAACAGGGGAACAATCAGCCCCAGCATTTT. The receptor chain draws on TRBV12-3 or TRBV12-4 and TRBJ1-5, and 7 junctional nucleotides match TRBD1. The CDR3 sequence holds 13 residues, the cysteine and phenylalanine included. The kept DNA is CDR3 alone, 39 bases in frame from the first base. From V the trimming removes 9 bases and from J it removes 3 bases, while the gene matches leave 5 bases of the junction unaccounted for.